Below, 6 T cell receptor beta chains from the same sample are listed, as sequenced in a study of beta chain features in type 1 diabetes. Expressed TCRB transcripts were sequenced because the isolated RNA had all been reverse transcribed beforehand. Profiling relied on immunoSEQ multiplex PCR, and the TCRdb table lists in-frame clones only, not all of them. Among under 400,000 clones listed, 15% to 20% were seen once. Sequencing was done on a sample of naive CD4+ T cells from blood. The receptors were gathered from a young woman in good health.

In this sample, this clone turned up once. V gene TRBV11-2 combines with J gene TRBJ1-1, with 7 bases aligning to TRBD1. This CDR3 has 18 residues. CDR1 and CDR2 (germline): SGHAT, FQNNGV. Trimming cost V 1 base and J 4 bases; bases outside gene matches: 15. The CDR3, as DNA: TGTGCCAGCAGCTTAGGCCGATTGACAGGGAAGTGGAGCACTGAAGCTTTCTTT. Its translation: CASSLGRLTGKWSTEAFF.

The rearrangement joins TRBV6-5 to TRBJ2-6; TRBD2 might be the D (5 bases). The CDR3 sequence is 15 residues long. CDR1 and CDR2 from the germline V gene are MNHEY and SVGAGI. The V end lost 7 bases, the J end lost 1 base, and 11 bases lay between the germline ends. The CDR3 spells CASTSGWSGANVLTF. CDR3 bases: TGTGCCAGCACCTCGGGATGGTCTGGGGCCAACGTCCTGACTTTC.

This clone turned up a few times. The chain joins TRBV30 to TRBJ1-5; D is possibly TRBD1 (6 bases). Germline assignment: CDR1 GTSNPN and CDR2 SVGIG (reference sequence). This CDR3 has 14 amino acids. V gave up 2 bases and J gave up 5 bases, with 13 bases separating them. DNA of the CDR3: TGTGCCTGGAGTCGTACAGGGTTTTATCAGCCCCAGCATTTT. Translating gives CAWSRTGFYQPQHF.

In DNA, the CDR3 is TGTGCCAGCAGTGAACATGACAGACAGAATGAAAAACTGTTTTTT. Protein product: CASSEHDRQNEKLFF. The chain has TRBV25-1 and TRBJ1-4, with a possible D match to TRBD1 (5 bases). Deletions cut 2 bases from V and 5 bases from J, with 12 bases between. The CDR3 runs 15 residues. Germline V CDR1 and CDR2: MGHDK, SYGVNS.

This clone occurred a few times. The J gene is TRBJ2-7, the V gene TRBV5-4, with D uncertain. Trimming took 4 bases from V and 8 from J, leaving 19 bases between them. This CDR3 comprises 14 residues. Germline V gene lookup returns CDR1 SGHNT and CDR2 YYREEE (reference sequence). This chain's CDR3 is CASSPSGDGTQQYF. CDR3 sequence (DNA): TGTGCCAGCAGCCCGTCGGGTGACGGCACCCAGCAGTACTTC.

The chain uses TRBV5-1 and TRBJ1-2; D is unclear. This CDR3 is built from 14 residues. V was shortened by 0 bases and J by 7 bases, with 13 bases between the two germline ends. Germline V CDR1 and CDR2: SGHRS, YFSETQ. The CDR3 bases are TGCGCCAGCAGCTTGGAGTCGTCGGGATCTGGCTACACCTTC. Encoded protein: CASSLESSGSGYTF.